These 31 T cell receptor beta chains share one sample of origin, sequenced in a study of Ad26.COV2.S vaccination and SARS-CoV-2 variants. As for treatment: approximately 18 received Ad26.COV2.S at low or high dose, single or two shots; about 5 received placebo; per-sample allocation not given. After the first vaccine or placebo injection, samples were drawn on day 63. Method: immunoSEQ multiplex PCR; TCRdb's copy keeps in-frame clones and lacks some. The sample shows some 390,000 clones, 70% to 90% of them seen only once. The material sequenced was peripheral blood, taken in a trial of Ad26.COV2.S vaccine versus placebo. The receptors derive from a person between 18 and 65 years old who received the Ad26.COV2.S COVID-19 vaccine or a placebo.

This clone was observed a handful of times. The sample has other DNA sequences that encode this CDR3 too. This chain connects TRBV6-5 to TRBJ1-1; no firm D call. Germline lookup yields CDR1 MNHEY and CDR2 SVGAGI. The V and J ends lost 2 bases and 2 bases respectively, with 6 bases between them. This CDR3 has 13 residues. CDR3 region: CASSYSDNTEAFF. The CDR3 nucleotides are TGTGCCAGCAGTTACAGCGATAACACTGAAGCTTTCTTT.

This clone was recorded once. One end of the junction fails to match germline, which may point to a read error. This chain uses TRBV5-1 with TRBJ1-1, with a weak D call TRBD1 (5 bases). CDR3 length: 14 amino acids. CDR1 SGHRS and CDR2 YFSETQ come from the germline V gene. The CDR3 DNA reads TGCGCCAGCAGGTTGGGGTATGGGGACCTTGAAGCTTTCTTT. The encoded protein is CASRLGYGDLEAFF.

This clone was observed once. V usage is TRBV3-1 (or the pseudogene TRBV3-2) and J usage is TRBJ2-1, with D possibly being TRBD2 (6 bases). Trimming took 3 bases from V and 5 from J, leaving 8 bases between them. CDR1 and CDR2 (germline): LGHDT, YNNKEL (reference sequence). The CDR3 has 13 amino acids. The CDR3 is CASSHGLNNEQFF. CDR3 in DNA: TGTGCCAGCAGCCACGGACTAAACAATGAGCAGTTCTTC.

The gene calls are TRBV6-1 and TRBJ2-5, with D unclear. The DNA end favors TRBJ2-7, so the J call may be wrong. The CDR3 has 14 residues. Germline assignment: CDR1 MNHNS and CDR2 SASEGT. CDR3 loop: CASSERPNPYEQYF. The CDR3 DNA is TGTGCCAGCAGTGAGAGGCCAAATCCCTACGAGCAGTACTTC.

The chain recombines TRBV19 with TRBJ1-1, with D unclear. The CDR3 has 15 amino acids. CDR1 and CDR2 from the germline V gene are LNHDA and SQIVND (reference sequence). Trimming pared 7 bases from V and 4 bases from J, leaving 19 bases between. The CDR3 protein is CASIGRRQEGTEAFF. The CDR3 DNA sequence: TGTGCCAGTATTGGGAGGAGGCAAGAGGGCACTGAAGCTTTCTTT.

The V and J genes are TRBV7-9 and TRBJ1-5; D is perhaps TRBD1 (5 bases). The CDR3 extends over 15 amino acids. Germline V gives CDR1 SEHNR, CDR2 FQNEAQ (reference sequence). V dropped 5 bases and J dropped 6 bases, with 17 bases sitting between them. For the CDR3, the DNA is TGTGCCAGCAGCCTCGGGGCCGGGAGGCGTCAGCCCCAGCATTTT. It translates to CASSLGAGRRQPQHF.

The rearrangement links TRBV2 to TRBJ2-5, with a tentative D call TRBD1 (6 bases). Germline V gene lookup returns CDR1 SNHLY and CDR2 FYNNEI. V lost 3 bases, J lost 1 base, and 9 bases lay in between. This CDR3 has 14 residues. CDR3 nucleotide sequence: TGTGCCAGCAGTGATGACAGGAGCCAAGAGACCCAGTACTTC. Translation gives CASSDDRSQETQYF.

V and J are TRBV5-1 and TRBJ1-1; the match to TRBD1 covers 11 bases. The CDR3 is 15 residues long. CDR1 is SGHRS, CDR2 YFSETQ, per germline. V was clipped by 4 bases and J by 4 bases; unmatched bases: 6. The CDR3 here is CASSDGQGASTEAFF. The CDR3 nucleotides read TGCGCCAGCAGCGATGGACAGGGGGCCAGCACTGAAGCTTTCTTT.

V usage is TRBV4-2 and J usage is TRBJ2-5; D gene ambiguous. The CDR3 is 14 residues long. CDR1 is LGHNA, CDR2 YNFKEQ, per germline. V was trimmed by 4 bases and J by 4 bases, leaving 13 bases between them. The DNA of the CDR3 is TGTGCCAGCAGCCTAGTACCCTTAGGAGAGACCCAGTACTTC. It codes for CASSLVPLGETQYF.

J is TRBJ2-1 and V is TRBV2; the D gene could be TRBD1 or TRBD2 (5 bases each). The CDR3 contains 13 residues. Germline values: CDR1 SNHLY, CDR2 FYNNEI. The V end lost 4 bases, the J end lost 9 bases, and 13 bases lay between the germline ends. The CDR3 protein is CASSVGGEGEQFF. CDR3 coding DNA: TGTGCCAGCAGTGTTGGGGGAGAAGGTGAGCAGTTCTTC.

The chain uses TRBV5-8 and TRBJ1-6, with D tentatively TRBD1 (6 bases). The CDR3 sequence is 14 residues long. V lost 1 base and J lost 5, with 7 bases in between. CDR1 and CDR2 from the germline V gene are SGHTS and YDEGEE. This chain's CDR3 is CASSLWTDNSPLHF. Here the CDR3 DNA reads TGTGCCAGCAGCTTGTGGACAGATAATTCACCCCTCCACTTT.

The V call is TRBV27, the J call TRBJ2-7, with D tentatively TRBD1 (6 bases). The germline gives CDR1 MNHEY, CDR2 SMNVEV (reference sequence). The ends were cut back, 4 bases at V and 6 bases at J, with 13 bases in the middle. The CDR3 consists of 13 residues. CDR3 region: CASSSDSLAEQYF. The CDR3, as DNA: TGTGCCAGCAGTTCGGACAGCCTTGCCGAGCAGTACTTC.

The chain joins TRBV4-1 to TRBJ2-7, with a weak D call TRBD2 (6 bases). V lost 4 bases and J 2 bases, leaving 15 bases between the germline ends. CDR1 and CDR2 (germline): MGHRA, YSYEKL. The length of the CDR3 is 15 residues. The CDR3 region is CASSPRVAAAYEQYF. Written as DNA, the CDR3 is TGCGCCAGCAGCCCCCGGGTAGCGGCCGCCTACGAGCAGTACTTC.

This rearrangement joins TRBV21-1 to TRBJ2-3; whether TRBD2, the table's D call, matches the DNA was not checked. TRBV21-1 is an annotated pseudogene. The CDR3 has 15 amino acids. CDR3 protein: CASSIPGLATDTQYF. CDR3 nucleotide sequence: TGTGCCAGCAGCATCCCGGGACTAGCGACAGATACGCAGTATTTT.

The chain carries TRBV20-1 and TRBJ1-1; no clear D. V was shortened by 3 bases and J by 4 bases, with 6 bases between the two germline ends. Germline assignment: CDR1 DFQATT and CDR2 SNEGSKA (reference sequence). This CDR3 is built from 11 residues. The CDR3 DNA follows: TGCAGTGCTAGGATTTCCACTGAAGCTTTCTTT. Encoded protein: CSARISTEAFF.

V usage is TRBV6-5 and J usage is TRBJ1-1; 7 nucleotides match TRBD1. The CDR3 spans 13 residues. Germline trimming cut 11 bases from V and 5 bases from J; bases unmatched to any gene: 11. Germline loops: CDR1 MNHEY, CDR2 SVGAGI. The DNA for the CDR3 is TGTGCCGCATCGAACAGGGGTGGAACTGAAGCTTTCTTT. Translation: CAASNRGGTEAFF.

The chain has TRBV19 and TRBJ1-1; TRBD1 matches 12 bases. This CDR3 is 17 amino acids long. Germline lookup yields CDR1 LNHDA and CDR2 SQIVND (reference sequence). The junction had 8 bases not matched to a gene; V was cut back by 1 base and J by 5 bases. The CDR3 spells CASSIGAGTGGRTEAFF. The CDR3 coding sequence is TGTGCCAGTAGTATAGGAGCTGGGACAGGGGGCAGGACTGAAGCTTTCTTT.

The J gene is TRBJ1-1, the V gene TRBV18; tentative D call: TRBD1 (6 bases). The CDR3 sequence is 17 residues long. Germline V gene sequence: CDR1 KGHSH, CDR2 LQKENI. The germline V and J ends were trimmed by 2 bases and 1 base, with 17 bases remaining between them. DNA of the CDR3: TGTGCCAGCTCACCAGAAGCCGGGGGGGCAGCGAACACTGAAGCTTTCTTT. Protein sequence: CASSPEAGGAANTEAFF.

This rearrangement joins TRBV27 to TRBJ2-7; no definite D call. Germline V CDR1 and CDR2: MNHEY, SMNVEV (reference sequence). The CDR3 contains 18 residues. Trimming removed 6 bases from V and 3 bases from J, with 27 bases in between. The CDR3, as DNA: TGTGCCAGCAGCCCCGATGGGGTCCCATCGGCATCCATCTACGAGCAGTACTTC. Amino acids: CASSPDGVPSASIYEQYF.

The chain is built from TRBV2 and TRBJ1-1; D remains unclear. From germline, CDR1 is SNHLY and CDR2 FYNNEI. V was trimmed by 1 base and J by 4 bases, leaving 16 bases between them. The CDR3 has 16 residues. CDR3: CASSEVGWERGTEAFF. The CDR3 DNA follows: TGTGCCAGCAGTGAAGTGGGTTGGGAGCGTGGCACTGAAGCTTTCTTT.

This rearrangement joins TRBV6-1 to TRBJ2-5; the D gene is possibly TRBD1 (6 bases). This CDR3 is built from 15 residues. Germline CDR1 reads MNHNS; CDR2 reads SASEGT. V gave up 4 bases and J gave up 1 base, with 13 bases separating them. The CDR3 sequence: CASSVTHRAQETQYF. DNA for the CDR3: TGTGCCAGCAGTGTCACACACAGGGCCCAAGAGACCCAGTACTTC.

This chain connects TRBV2 to TRBJ1-4; D not resolved. The CDR3 has 17 amino acids. Germline V gene lookup returns CDR1 SNHLY and CDR2 FYNNEI. V shed 0 bases and J shed 5 bases, with 16 bases lying between them. The CDR3 region is CASSEASLGLLNEKLFF. Here the CDR3 DNA reads TGTGCCAGCAGTGAAGCGTCTCTTGGACTGCTGAATGAAAAACTGTTTTTT.

This clone was recorded once. V and J are TRBV5-7 and TRBJ2-7; possibly TRBD1 or TRBD2 for D (6 bases each). TRBV5-7 is filed as an ORF, its function uncertain. Between the trimmed V and J ends, which lost 2 bases and 3 bases, there was a span of 15 bases. The CDR3 has 15 residues. CDR3 residues: CASSFERGPFYEQYF. The CDR3 DNA sequence: TGTGCCAGCAGCTTCGAACGGGGGCCTTTCTACGAGCAGTACTTC.

This chain links TRBV5-1 with TRBJ1-1; TRBD1 might be the D (5 bases). V dropped 4 bases and J dropped 1 base, with 8 bases sitting between them. The CDR3 length is 13 residues. Per the germline V gene, CDR1 is SGHRS and CDR2 is YFSETQ. The CDR3 protein is CASSKDTNTEAFF. The CDR3 coding sequence is TGCGCCAGCAGCAAGGACACGAACACTGAAGCTTTCTTT.

This chain connects TRBV4-2 to TRBJ2-3; 7 bases map to TRBD2. The CDR3 consists of 17 residues. Germline V gives CDR1 LGHNA, CDR2 YNFKEQ. The trim removed 0 bases at V and 2 bases at J, leaving 8 bases unmatched. The CDR3 nucleotides are TGTGCCAGCAGCCAAGAGGGGGGGATAGCAGTCACAGATACGCAGTATTTT. Its translation is CASSQEGGIAVTDTQYF.

The chain joins TRBV6-5 to TRBJ2-7; TRBD1 is a possible D gene (5 bases). CDR3 length equals 13 residues. Germline CDR1 reads MNHEY; CDR2 reads SVGAGI. Trimming stripped 7 bases from V and 2 bases from J, with 12 bases between. CDR3 residues: CASTQDMTYEQYF. The DNA for the CDR3 is TGTGCCAGCACCCAGGACATGACCTACGAGCAGTACTTC.

The chain employs TRBV4-2 and TRBJ1-1, with D tentatively TRBD1 (6 bases). Trimming removed 4 bases at V and 4 bases at J, with 13 bases between. Germline assignment: CDR1 LGHNA and CDR2 YNFKEQ. The CDR3 has 14 amino acids. The CDR3 DNA reads TGTGCCAGCAGCCCGAGGGGGGAGGGCACTGAAGCTTTCTTT. This gives the protein CASSPRGEGTEAFF.

This chain joins TRBV2 and TRBJ2-1, with 8 bases that match TRBD2. Germline CDR1 SNHLY, CDR2 FYNNEI. This CDR3 region has 14 residues. Trimming took 6 bases from V and 10 from J; bases not matched to a gene: 11. Written as DNA, the CDR3 is TGTGCCAGCAGGGGGACTAGTCTTGAACGCGAGCAGTTCTTC. Its protein product is CASRGTSLEREQFF.

The chain recombines TRBV11-2 with TRBJ2-7; TRBD2 is a possible D gene (6 bases). Germline CDR1 SGHAT, CDR2 FQNNGV. The CDR3 extends over 14 amino acids. Trimming stripped 4 bases from V and 5 bases from J, with 15 bases between. In DNA form, the CDR3 reads TGTGCCAGCAGCTCGGGACTCCGAAAAGACGAGCAGTACTTC. Its protein product is CASSSGLRKDEQYF.

CDR3 DNA sequence: TGTGCCAGCAGCTTGGGGGACAATGATGGCTACACCTTC. The encoded protein is CASSLGDNDGYTF. V and J are TRBV5-6 and TRBJ1-2, with a tentative D call TRBD1 (6 bases). V dropped 0 bases and J dropped 6 bases, with 9 bases sitting between them. Germline CDR1 and CDR2: SGHDT and YYEEEE. This CDR3 region has 13 residues.

The gene calls are TRBV7-9 and TRBJ1-1; unclear D gene. V dropped 1 base and J dropped 6 bases, with 15 bases sitting between them. Germline V gene data show CDR1 as SEHNR and CDR2 as FQNEAQ (reference sequence). The CDR3 is 15 residues long. In nucleotides, the CDR3 is TGTGCCAGCAGCTTAGAGTATACAGTGGTTGCTGAAGCTTTCTTT. This gives the protein CASSLEYTVVAEAFF.